This TCR beta chain is from a study of shared clonotypes between healthy human individuals. Study-wide results and limits: Approximately 4.6% of naive CD4 clonotypes were shared across several donors.

This clone was recorded only once. Its antigen is not identified. This CDR3 has 15 amino acids. The J segment lost 8 bases and the V segment lost 7 bases, leaving 16 bases of the junction unmatched. Per the germline V gene, CDR1 is SQVTM and CDR2 is ANQGSEA. Methods used by the authors: Filtering differed, since immunoSEQ gave only junction sequences and no quality scores. Repertoires were generated with immunoSEQ multiplex PCR, while TCRdb's copy carries only in-frame clones and drops some. V and J calls and clone size are as listed in that table; D and trimming were resolved from the DNA. Counted here are about 710,000 clones, 72% occurring once; the ten biggest clones make up approximately 1.8%.

The chain couples TRBV29-1 to TRBJ2-1; 8 nucleotides match TRBD1. The sequence came from a woman younger than 45 in good health. The specimen was memory CD4+ T cells sorted from blood. This sample's subset: CD45RA-negative fraction. CDR3 in DNA: TGCAGCGGGGCCGGGACAGGTCTTCCAGGAGATGAGCAGTTCTTC. It specifies CSGAGTGLPGDEQFF.